These T cell receptor beta chains were read from a single sample in a study of T-cell reconstitution after alpha-beta-depleted transplantation in children. TCRdb reanalysed the PCR reads using MiXCR and keeps one entry per CDR3 protein. The sample includes some 350,000 distinct CDR3 sequences, over 9% of them seen just once. The sequencing used PBMCs from the stem cell graft donor, collected from the stem cell graft. These receptors all come from a human donor who donated a stem cell graft to a child with acute lymphoblastic leukemia. Both conserved end residues are part of each CDR3. Fields, in order: V gene, clone size, J gene, D gene, CDR3 protein, CDR3 DNA. A D gene is named only where the DNA matches it firmly. Clone size is stated in some rows and not others, as once, few, many or a class when expanded.

TRBV20-1	.	TRBJ2-2	.	CSARGGSSTGELFF	TGCAGTGCCCGTGGGGGGAGTTCCACCGGGGAGCTGTTTTTT
TRBV19	.	TRBJ2-7	.	CASSAGLPRSREQYF	TGTGCCAGTAGTGCCGGACTACCGCGGTCTAGGGAGCAGTACTTC
TRBV5-6	once	TRBJ1-2	.	CASGPGTLYGYTF	TGTGCCAGCGGCCCCGGGACGCTCTATGGCTACACCTTC
TRBV27	many	TRBJ2-7	.	CASSWATSYEQYF	TGTGCCAGCAGTTGGGCGACTAGTTACGAGCAGTACTTC
TRBV7-9	few	TRBJ1-2	.	CASSLSLQGAANYGYTF	TGTGCCAGCAGCTTATCCCTACAGGGAGCCGCTAACTATGGCTACACCTTC
TRBV20-1	few	TRBJ2-7	.	CSARSQDYEQYF	TGCAGTGCTAGGAGCCAGGACTACGAGCAGTACTTC
TRBV7-9	.	TRBJ2-2	TRBD1	CASRAGQGFIGELFF	TGTGCCAGCAGAGCGGGACAGGGGTTTATCGGGGAGCTGTTTTTT
TRBV10-3	few	TRBJ2-7	.	CAISEAGFYEQYF	TGTGCCATCAGTGAGGCAGGGTTCTACGAGCAGTACTTC
TRBV28	many	TRBJ2-5	.	CASSYQQGLGETQYF	TGTGCCAGCAGTTACCAACAGGGATTAGGAGAGACCCAGTACTTC
TRBV3-1	few	TRBJ1-1	TRBD1	CASSQPISGTGNTEAFF	TGTGCCAGCAGCCAACCTATCTCCGGGACAGGGAACACTGAAGCTTTCTTT
TRBV7-8	once	TRBJ2-1	.	CASSTVGDEQFF	TGTGCCAGCAGCACGGTCGGAGATGAGCAGTTCTTC
TRBV24-1	.	TRBJ2-7	TRBD1	CATSDGLIGQGNEQYF	TGTGCCACCAGTGATGGCCTAATCGGACAGGGGAACGAGCAGTACTTC
TRBV5-1	.	TRBJ2-3	.	CASSSYGQTGDTQYF	TGCGCCAGCAGCTCATACGGACAGACCGGAGATACGCAGTATTTT
TRBV27	few	TRBJ1-2	TRBD1	CASSRTGGRTYGYTF	TGTGCCAGCAGCCGTACAGGGGGCAGGACCTATGGCTACACCTTC
TRBV28	many	TRBJ1-5	.	CASSFTGDQPQHF	TGTGCCAGCAGTTTTACTGGGGATCAGCCCCAGCATTTT
TRBV24-1	.	TRBJ2-1	TRBD2	CATSVSGRAINEQFF	TGTGCCACCAGTGTAAGTGGGAGGGCCATAAATGAGCAGTTCTTC
TRBV6-6	.	TRBJ2-1	.	CASTGIGYNEQFF	TGTGCCAGCACCGGGATTGGATACAATGAGCAGTTCTTC
TRBV4-1	few	TRBJ2-3	TRBD2	CASSQDAARARSGRRLGTDTQYF	TGCGCCAGCAGCCAAGATGCCGCACGGGCGCGTAGCGGGAGGAGACTAGGGACAGATACGCAGTATTTT
TRBV7-8	many	TRBJ2-1	TRBD2	CASSLAPSGSYNEQFF	TGTGCCAGCAGCTTAGCCCCTAGCGGGTCCTACAATGAGCAGTTCTTC